Below, 23 T cell receptor beta chains from the same sample are listed, as sequenced in a study of beta chain features in type 1 diabetes. Sequencing targeted expressed TCRB transcripts, as all isolated RNA had been reverse transcribed. The data were produced by immunoSEQ multiplex PCR, yet TCRdb's version contains in-frame clones alone and is incomplete. The repertoire consists of 860,000 or so clones, with roughly 15% occurring once and the leading ten covering 0.02% to 0.025%. What was sequenced was naive CD4+ T cells from blood. The receptors stem from a young woman in good health.

This clone was detected only a few times. V gene TRBV18 combines with J gene TRBJ2-3; 7 nucleotides match TRBD1. The CDR3 length is 15 residues. V lost 2 bases, J lost 1 base, and 3 bases stayed unmatched. The germline V gene encodes CDR1 KGHSH and CDR2 LQKENI. CDR3 sequence: CASSPGTDGTDTQYF. CDR3 bases: TGTGCCAGCTCACCAGGGACAGACGGCACAGATACGCAGTATTTT.

This clone occurred a few times. This rearrangement joins TRBV6-5 to TRBJ1-2; D is undetermined. V dropped 0 bases and J dropped 6 bases, with 11 bases sitting between them. The CDR3 has 14 residues. Germline-derived CDR1 and CDR2 are MNHEY and SVGAGI. The CDR3 sequence is CASSYSSGGDGYTF. CDR3 in DNA: TGTGCCAGCAGTTACTCCTCAGGCGGGGATGGCTACACCTTC.

This clone was picked up a small number of times. V and J are TRBV7-9 and TRBJ2-2; 12 bases fit TRBD2. CDR3 length: 16 amino acids. Trimming took 6 bases from V and 7 from J; bases not matched to a gene: 9. Looked up from germline, CDR1 is SEHNR and CDR2 is FQNEAQ (reference sequence). CDR3 sequence: CASSTRLAGVVGELFF. CDR3 bases: TGTGCCAGCAGTACACGACTAGCGGGAGTGGTCGGGGAGCTGTTTTTT. Based on the CDR3 plus reference TRBV7-9 and TRBJ2-2, the full variable domain is DTGVSQNPRHKITKRGQNVTFRCDPISEHNRLYWYRQTLGQGPEFLTYFQNEAQLEKSRLLSDRFSAERPKGSFSTLEIQRTEQGDSAMYLCASSTRLAGVVGELFFGEGSRLTVL.

This clone was seen more than once but under ten times. The chain combines TRBV7-3 with TRBJ1-1, with 8 bases matching TRBD1. The CDR3 extends over 14 amino acids. V shed 5 bases, J shed 5 bases, and the junction held 7 bases outside the gene matches. The V gene's germline CDR1 is SGHTA and CDR2 FQGTGA. Written as DNA, the CDR3 is TGTGCCAGCAGCCCGCAGGGGGCCCAGACTGAAGCTTTCTTT. It is translated as CASSPQGAQTEAFF.

The chain carries TRBV4-2 and TRBJ2-4; D remains ambiguous. Trimming removed 2 bases from V and 0 bases from J, with 17 bases in between. This CDR3 has 18 amino acids. CDR1 and CDR2 (germline): LGHNA, YNFKEQ. The CDR3 sequence: CASSQSSLTISAKNIQYF. In DNA form, the CDR3 reads TGTGCCAGCAGCCAAAGCAGCCTTACAATATCAGCCAAAAACATTCAGTACTTC.

This clone occurred a few times. V gene TRBV20-1 combines with J gene TRBJ1-1, with a tentative D call TRBD1 (5 bases). The germline V gene has CDR1 DFQATT and CDR2 SNEGSKA (reference sequence). V shed 4 bases and J shed 6 bases, with 9 bases lying between them. This CDR3 contains 11 residues. The chain's CDR3 is CSATDIPEAFF. For the CDR3, the DNA is TGCAGTGCTACGGACATTCCTGAAGCTTTCTTT.

The V call is TRBV11-2, the J call TRBJ2-7, with a possible D match to TRBD1 (5 bases). The CDR3 is 13 amino acids. Germline V gene lookup returns CDR1 SGHAT and CDR2 FQNNGV. Trimming took off 1 base at V and 6 bases at J, with 10 bases between the two ends. The CDR3 sequence is CASSLVQGGEQYF. The CDR3 DNA is TGTGCCAGCAGCTTAGTGCAGGGTGGCGAGCAGTACTTC.

The table lists this clone with a few counts. The CDR3 here is CASSLETGAGYEQYF. For the CDR3, the DNA is TGTGCCAGCAGCTTAGAAACTGGGGCGGGGTACGAGCAGTACTTC. V gene TRBV7-2 combines with J gene TRBJ2-7; possible D gene TRBD2, 6 bases. The CDR3 consists of 15 residues. V lost 1 base to trimming and J lost 4 bases, with 14 bases between them. Germline V gene data show CDR1 as SGHTA and CDR2 as FQGNSA.

This clone occurred a few times. Other DNA variants within this sample encode the same CDR3. The chain employs TRBV7-9 and TRBJ1-1; D is perhaps TRBD1 (5 bases). Trimming pared 1 base from V and 3 bases from J, leaving 9 bases between. The CDR3 runs 14 residues. Per germline, CDR1 SEHNR and CDR2 FQNEAQ (reference sequence). The CDR3 reads CASSLVAGDTEAFF. CDR3 DNA sequence: TGTGCCAGCAGCTTAGTAGCGGGGGACACTGAAGCTTTCTTT. The full variable domain, with the rest looked up from reference TRBV7-9 and TRBJ1-1, is DTGVSQNPRHKITKRGQNVTFRCDPISEHNRLYWYRQTLGQGPEFLTYFQNEAQLEKSRLLSDRFSAERPKGSFSTLEIQRTEQGDSAMYLCASSLVAGDTEAFFGQGTRLTVV.

This clone was counted between two and nine times. The chain uses TRBV5-1 and TRBJ2-1, with 8 bases identical to TRBD1. CDR1 and CDR2 (germline): SGHRS, YFSETQ. With V trimmed by 4 bases and J by 7 bases, 13 bases remained unmatched. The CDR3 is made up of 16 amino acids. CDR3 sequence (DNA): TGCGCCAGCAGCCTAGGACAGGGTGGGGGCACAAATGAGCAGTTCTTC. Translated, it gives CASSLGQGGGTNEQFF. Full variable domain (outside the CDR3, taken from reference TRBV5-1 and TRBJ2-1): KAGVTQTPRYLIKTRGQQVTLSCSPISGHRSVSWYQQTPGQGLQFLFEYFSETQRNKGNFPGRFSGRQFSNSRSEMNVSTLELGDSALYLCASSLGQGGGTNEQFFGPGTRLTVL.

V is TRBV28 and J is TRBJ2-1, with 8 bases fitting TRBD1. The germline gives CDR1 MDHEN, CDR2 SYDVKM. Trimming at V came to 5 bases and at J to 4 bases, leaving 7 bases not matched to a gene. This CDR3 is 15 amino acids long. The CDR3 DNA reads as TGTGCCAGCAGTCTCGAACAGGGGGGTTACAATGAGCAGTTCTTC. It translates to CASSLEQGGYNEQFF. Together with reference TRBV28 and TRBJ2-1, the CDR3 gives the full variable domain: DVKVTQSSRYLVKRTGEKVFLECVQDMDHENMFWYRQDPGLGLRLIYFSYDVKMKEKGDIPEGYSVSREKKERFSLILESASTNQTSMYLCASSLEQGGYNEQFFGPGTRLTVL.

This clone was counted a few times. V gene TRBV5-6 combines with J gene TRBJ1-2; unclear D gene. Germline CDR1 reads SGHDT; CDR2 reads YYEEEE. Trimming took off 0 bases at V and 4 bases at J, with 7 bases between the two ends. CDR3 length: 13 residues. The DNA for the CDR3 is TGTGCCAGCAGCTTGGGAGGCTCCTATGGCTACACCTTC. Its translation: CASSLGGSYGYTF.

The V and J genes are TRBV5-1 and TRBJ2-3; possibly TRBD2 for D (5 bases). Trimming stripped 4 bases from V and 5 bases from J, with 20 bases between. In germline, CDR1 is SGHRS, CDR2 YFSETQ. The CDR3 is 16 amino acids. The CDR3 DNA is TGCGCCAGCAGCCCGGGCCCAGTCGGGAACCGAGATACGCAGTATTTT. Translated, it gives CASSPGPVGNRDTQYF.

This clone was counted between two and nine times. The chain links TRBV10-3 to TRBJ2-7; TRBD2 is a possible D gene (5 bases). Germline CDR1 reads ENHRY; CDR2 reads SYGVKD. This CDR3 region has 17 residues. Trimming removed 2 bases at V and 5 bases at J, with 22 bases between. The CDR3 protein is CAISEPAFRGRENEQYF. CDR3 nucleotide sequence: TGTGCCATCAGTGAGCCGGCTTTCCGGGGTAGGGAGAACGAGCAGTACTTC.

A few counts support this clone. The chain couples TRBV7-3 to TRBJ2-1; D perhaps matches TRBD2 (6 bases). Germline V lookup: CDR1 SGHTA, CDR2 FQGTGA. The length of the CDR3 is 15 residues. V was trimmed by 4 bases and J by 2 bases, leaving 12 bases between them. CDR3 amino acids: CASSSGLLTYNEQFF. For the CDR3, the DNA is TGTGCCAGCAGCTCCGGACTACTCACCTACAATGAGCAGTTCTTC.

This clone came up a few times. CDR3 region: CAISDSRLAGTDTQYF. The CDR3 nucleotides read TGTGCCATCAGTGATTCTAGACTAGCGGGTACAGATACGCAGTATTTT. The chain is built from TRBV10-3 and TRBJ2-3, with 10 bases fitting TRBD2. Trimming removed 3 bases from V and 3 bases from J; junction bases left unmatched: 6. Germline CDR1 ENHRY, CDR2 SYGVKD. The length of the CDR3 is 16 residues.

This clone was counted a few times. This chain links TRBV4-2 with TRBJ2-2; no firm D call. This CDR3 spans 13 amino acids. The V end was cut by 1 base, the J end by 5 bases, with 5 bases between. Germline assignment: CDR1 LGHNA and CDR2 YNFKEQ. Here the CDR3 reads CASSQVQTGELFF. CDR3 nucleotides: TGTGCCAGCAGCCAAGTCCAGACCGGGGAGCTGTTTTTT.

This rearrangement joins TRBV19 to TRBJ2-1, with TRBD1 matching 8 bases. The CDR3 is 16 residues long. The V gene's germline CDR1 is LNHDA and CDR2 SQIVND (reference sequence). V shed 5 bases and J 5 bases; nucleotides not matched to a gene: 11. The CDR3 coding sequence is TGTGCCAGTAGTGCCAGGGGGCAGTTTATAAACAATGAGCAGTTCTTC. This encodes CASSARGQFINNEQFF. The full variable domain, its missing parts supplied by reference TRBV19 and TRBJ2-1, is DGGITQSPKYLFRKEGQNVTLSCEQNLNHDAMYWYRQDPGQGLRLIYYSQIVNDFQKGDIAEGYSVSREKKESFPLTVTSAQKNPTAFYLCASSARGQFINNEQFFGPGTRLTVL.

A few counts support this clone. The chain employs TRBV29-1 and TRBJ2-1, with 9 positions matching TRBD1. Germline V gives CDR1 SQVTM, CDR2 ANQGSEA. This CDR3 has 14 amino acids. V lost 4 bases, J lost 4 bases, and 5 bases stayed unmatched. CDR3: CSVGAQGAYNEQFF. The CDR3 bases are TGCAGCGTTGGTGCACAGGGGGCTTACAATGAGCAGTTCTTC.

The chain employs TRBV7-9 and TRBJ2-3, with D unclear. Between the trimmed V and J ends, which lost 1 base and 3 bases, there was a span of 8 bases. From germline, CDR1 is SEHNR and CDR2 FQNEAQ (reference sequence). This CDR3 region has 14 residues. The CDR3 region has the DNA TGTGCCAGCAGCTTAGGGGTCGTTACAGATACGCAGTATTTT. Translation gives CASSLGVVTDTQYF. Full variable domain (outside the CDR3, taken from reference TRBV7-9 and TRBJ2-3): DTGVSQNPRHKITKRGQNVTFRCDPISEHNRLYWYRQTLGQGPEFLTYFQNEAQLEKSRLLSDRFSAERPKGSFSTLEIQRTEQGDSAMYLCASSLGVVTDTQYFGPGTRLTVL.

This clone was seen a handful of times. The same CDR3 can be traced to other DNA sequences in this sample. V and J are TRBV20-1 and TRBJ1-1; D not resolved. CDR3 length equals 11 residues. Germline lookup yields CDR1 DFQATT and CDR2 SNEGSKA (reference sequence). V was shortened by 3 bases and J by 0 bases, with 2 bases between the two germline ends. The CDR3 DNA is TGCAGTGCTAGCATGAACACTGAAGCTTTCTTT. The encoded protein is CSASMNTEAFF.

Only a few counts were recorded for this clone. The rearrangement links TRBV6-6 to TRBJ2-1; 7 bases align to TRBD1. From germline, CDR1 is MNHNY and CDR2 SVGAGI (reference sequence). The CDR3 extends over 16 amino acids. V shed 6 bases and J 0 bases; nucleotides not matched to a gene: 8. CDR3 DNA sequence: TGTGCCAGCAGCTACAGGGGTGCAAGCTCCTACAATGAGCAGTTCTTC. It codes for CASSYRGASSYNEQFF.

The chain employs TRBV4-3 and TRBJ2-4; 7 bases agree with TRBD1. Germline V gene sequence: CDR1 LGHNA, CDR2 YSLEER. The CDR3 contains 15 residues. The trim removed 1 base at V and 7 bases at J, leaving 7 bases unmatched. The CDR3 DNA reads TGCGCCAGCAGCCAAGCAGGACAGGCGCGGAACATTCAGTACTTC. It translates to CASSQAGQARNIQYF.